The 10 T cell receptor beta chains presented below share a single source sample, sequenced in a study of blood T cells in healthy people across ages (dated by TCRdb to between 2015 and 2017). Library preparation was by 5' RACE. Sequencing took place on an Illumina HiSeq 2500. The second PCR ran for about 6 to 11 cycles and used a J-beta primer mix along with a sample-barcoded 5' primer. TCRdb handled the public reads itself, with Q25 trimming in fastp and clone calling in MiXCR, and kept productive beta chains. Each CDR3 protein appears once, grouped with its most common genes and DNA. The sample yields approximately 830,000 distinct CDR3 sequences; around 62% were counted once. The ten top clones hold 25% to 35% of the sample. What was sequenced was blood. The source of these receptors is a man aged 25 to 40 in good health.

This clonotype was detected only a few times. This rearrangement joins TRBV9 to TRBJ2-4; TRBD1 matches at 7 bases. Trimming took 4 bases from V and 5 from J; bases not matched to a gene: 12. The CDR3 loop spans 16 amino acids. Germline V lookup: CDR1 SGDLS, CDR2 YYNGEE. The CDR3 reads CASSPSLRGQQNIQYF. CDR3 DNA: TGTGCCAGCAGCCCGAGCCTCCGGGGACAGCAAAACATTCAGTACTTC.

V usage is TRBV28 and J usage is TRBJ2-5; a weak D match, TRBD2 (6 bases). Looked up from germline, CDR1 is MDHEN and CDR2 is SYDVKM. The CDR3 extends over 15 amino acids. V shed 6 bases and J shed 11 bases, with 25 bases lying between them. This CDR3 is CASRGSSGDRNEQYF. DNA for the CDR3: TGTGCCAGCAGGGGATCCTCGGGAGATAGGAATGAGCAGTACTTC.

The chain joins TRBV6-6 to TRBJ1-4; TRBD1 might be the D (5 bases). CDR1 and CDR2 from the germline V gene are MNHNY and SVGAGI (reference sequence). The V and J ends lost 2 bases and 6 bases respectively, with 10 bases between them. The CDR3 spans 14 residues. DNA for the CDR3: TGTGCCAGCAGTTACCTGGGGCGGGATGAAAAACTGTTTTTT. Amino acids: CASSYLGRDEKLFF.

Regarding this clonotype: A much larger clonotype is one base distant, so this may be a read error. The V call is TRBV12-3 or TRBV12-4, the J call TRBJ2-5; unclear D gene. The germline V and J ends were trimmed by 5 bases and 0 bases, with 7 bases remaining between them. This CDR3 has 13 amino acids. The CDR3 sequence is CASSTNDQETQYF. CDR3 DNA sequence: TGTGCCAGCAGTACAAACGACCAAGAGACCCAGTACTTC.

The chain recombines TRBV2 with TRBJ1-1; D is uncertain. V lost 7 bases, J lost 1 base, and 10 bases lay in between. This CDR3 has 13 amino acids. Germline V lookup: CDR1 SNHLY, CDR2 FYNNEI. This CDR3 is CASTPVQNTEAFF. CDR3 nucleotides: TGTGCCAGCACCCCAGTTCAGAACACTGAAGCTTTCTTT.

The chain has TRBV7-9 and TRBJ2-1, with 9 bases matching TRBD1. After removal of 6 bases from V and 2 bases from J, the junction contained 8 bases not matched to a gene. CDR1 and CDR2 (germline): SEHNR, FQNEAQ (reference sequence). This CDR3 has 16 residues. In DNA form, the CDR3 reads TGTGCCAGCAGTATGGACAGGGGAATCACCTACAATGAGCAGTTCTTC. Translating gives CASSMDRGITYNEQFF.

This chain joins TRBV7-2 and TRBJ2-3, with D unresolved. Trimming shortened V by 1 base and J by 2 bases, and 16 bases separated the two germline ends. The CDR3 loop spans 17 amino acids. CDR1 is SGHTA, CDR2 FQGNSA, per germline. CDR3 in amino acids: CASSLVNLGHLTDTQYF. The DNA of the CDR3 is TGTGCCAGCAGCTTAGTCAATTTGGGTCACCTCACAGATACGCAGTATTTT. Using reference TRBV7-2 and TRBJ2-3 for the parts outside the CDR3, the full variable domain is GAGVSQSPSNKVTEKGKDVELRCDPISGHTALYWYRQSLGQGLEFLIYFQGNSAPDKSGLPSDRFSAERTGGSVSTLTIQRTQQEDSAVYLCASSLVNLGHLTDTQYFGPGTRLTVL.

V and J are TRBV12-3 or TRBV12-4 and TRBJ2-5; D remains ambiguous. The CDR3 sequence is 12 residues long. The V end lost 4 bases, the J end lost 12 bases, and 15 bases lay between the germline ends. The DNA of the CDR3 is TGTGCCAGCAGTTCTGCAGGCCCCCAAAAGTACTTC. It is translated as CASSSAGPQKYF.

The J gene is TRBJ2-4, the V gene TRBV7-9; 10 bases map to TRBD1. The CDR3 runs to 15 residues. The V and J ends lost 3 bases and 8 bases, in that order; junction bases with no gene match: 7. Germline CDR1 SEHNR, CDR2 FQNEAQ (reference sequence). The CDR3 spells CASSLTGGAQDIQYF. As DNA, the CDR3 is TGTGCCAGCAGCTTGACAGGGGGCGCGCAAGACATTCAGTACTTC.

In the case of this clonotype: At one end the junction does not follow the germline gene, possibly because of a read error. The chain couples TRBV6-4 to TRBJ2-1; 9 bases line up with TRBD1. Germline loops: CDR1 MRHNA, CDR2 SNTAGT. This CDR3 comprises 16 residues. This CDR3 is CASSESPGQGINERFF. The CDR3, as DNA: TGTGCCAGCAGTGAGTCCCCGGGACAGGGAATCAATGAGCGGTTCTTC.